These 28 T cell receptor beta chains share one sample of origin, sequenced in a study of cytomegalovirus exposure and HLA in healthy donors. Primers: 60 Vbeta forward and 13 Jbeta reverse. The table came from immunoSEQ multiplex PCR; TCRdb's copy has only in-frame clones and leaves some out. Among about 150,000 clones, 80% to 90% were seen once, and the ten largest hold about 2.4%. What was sequenced was PBMCs. The receptors here all came from a male donor in good health and CMV-seronegative.

The chain employs TRBV9 and TRBJ2-7; 10 bases are a match to TRBD2. From germline, CDR1 is SGDLS and CDR2 YYNGEE. The CDR3 sequence is 15 residues long. J lost 4 bases, V lost 4 bases, and 8 bases had no gene match. The CDR3 bases are TGTGCCAGCAGCCCCCGGACTAGCGGAACATACGAGCAGTACTTC. As protein: CASSPRTSGTYEQYF.

The rearrangement links TRBV18 to TRBJ2-5; 9 bases agree with TRBD1. The germline V gene has CDR1 KGHSH and CDR2 LQKENI. V was clipped by 3 bases and J by 5 bases; unmatched bases: 7. This CDR3 region has 15 residues. CDR3 sequence reads: CASSPGQGNYETQYF. As DNA, the CDR3 is TGTGCCAGCTCACCGGGACAGGGCAATTACGAGACCCAGTACTTC.

This chain uses TRBV5-1 with TRBJ1-6; 9 bases agree with TRBD1. The germline CDR1 and CDR2 sequences are SGHRS and YFSETQ. The CDR3 loop spans 15 amino acids. Trimming took 4 bases from V and 7 from J; bases not matched to a gene: 6. The CDR3 spells CASSPGTGLNSPLHF. CDR3 in DNA: TGCGCCAGCAGCCCAGGGACAGGGCTAAATTCACCCCTCCACTTT.

This clone has only a few counts. The chain joins TRBV4-1 to TRBJ2-2, with D uncertain. In germline, CDR1 is MGHRA, CDR2 YSYEKL. The CDR3 covers 15 residues. Trimming pared 0 bases from V and 7 bases from J, leaving 12 bases between. DNA for the CDR3: TGCGCCAGCAGCCAAGAGGGTAGCTCAAGCGGGGAGCTGTTTTTT. Translated, it gives CASSQEGSSSGELFF.

This chain uses TRBV28 with TRBJ1-1; possible D gene TRBD1, 5 bases. This CDR3 region has 13 residues. Trimming took off 10 bases at V and 6 bases at J, with 18 bases between the two ends. Germline V gene lookup returns CDR1 MDHEN and CDR2 SYDVKM. The CDR3 reads CATRVNGGAEAFF. In nucleotides, the CDR3 is TGTGCCACCAGGGTCAATGGCGGGGCTGAAGCTTTCTTT.

The genes are TRBV4-3 and TRBJ1-2; 9 bases line up with TRBD1. CDR1 is LGHNA and CDR2 is YSLEER in the germline V gene. Trimming removed 1 base from V and 14 bases from J; junction bases left unmatched: 8. This CDR3 contains 13 residues. The CDR3 reads CASSQAPGQGATF. The CDR3 coding sequence is TGCGCCAGCAGCCAAGCGCCGGGACAGGGTGCTACCTTC.

This rearrangement joins TRBV4-3 to TRBJ1-6; 10 bases map to TRBD1. CDR3 length: 17 residues. The V segment lost 0 bases and the J segment 8 bases; nucleotides outside the gene matches: 7. The V gene's germline CDR1 is LGHNA and CDR2 YSLEER. This CDR3 is CASSQDGRTGGYSPLHF. CDR3 coding DNA: TGCGCCAGCAGCCAAGACGGCCGGACAGGGGGTTATTCACCCCTCCACTTT.

The V call is TRBV30, the J call TRBJ2-7; tentatively, D is TRBD1 (5 bases). The germline gives CDR1 GTSNPN, CDR2 SVGIG (reference sequence). Trimming removed 2 bases at V and 6 bases at J, with 14 bases between. The CDR3 covers 13 residues. CDR3 protein: CAWSTPLRGEQYF. CDR3 nucleotides: TGTGCCTGGAGTACACCACTAAGGGGCGAGCAGTACTTC. The entire variable domain, with the rest obtained from reference TRBV30 and TRBJ2-7, is as follows: SQTIHQWPATLVQPVGSPLSLECTVEGTSNPNLYWYRQAAGRGLQLLFYSVGIGQISSEVPQNLSASRPQDRQFILSSKKLLLSDSGFYLCAWSTPLRGEQYFGPGTRLTVT.

The rearrangement joins TRBV7-3 to TRBJ1-1; no clear D gene. The CDR3 length is 17 residues. V dropped 2 bases and J dropped 2 bases, with 18 bases sitting between them. Germline CDR1 is SGHTA and CDR2 is FQGTGA. In DNA form, the CDR3 reads TGTGCCAGCAGCTTATCCCCATCTGGCAGGACTAACACTGAAGCTTTCTTT. This sequence encodes CASSLSPSGRTNTEAFF.

This chain connects TRBV7-6 to TRBJ2-5; TRBD2 agrees at 14 bases. The CDR3 totals 15 residues. J gave up 7 bases and V 3 bases, and 4 bases lay outside the gene matches. Germline V CDR1 and CDR2: SGHVS, FNYEAQ. CDR3 protein: CASSFAGTSGGTQYF. The CDR3 coding sequence is TGTGCCAGCAGCTTCGCCGGGACTAGCGGGGGGACCCAGTACTTC.

This clone is a singleton in its sample. The chain uses TRBV5-8 and TRBJ1-1; possible D gene TRBD1, 5 bases. This CDR3 is built from 16 residues. From germline, CDR1 is SGHTS and CDR2 YDEGEE. Trimming shortened V by 1 base and J by 0 bases, and 13 bases separated the two germline ends. In DNA form, the CDR3 reads TGTGCCAGCAGCTTGTTGGCTGACAGCTTGAACACTGAAGCTTTCTTT. It specifies CASSLLADSLNTEAFF.

The CDR3 loop is CASSLRRTSGNYEQYF. CDR3 in DNA: TGTGCCAGCAGTTTACGACGGACTAGCGGAAACTACGAGCAGTACTTC. The chain recombines TRBV27 with TRBJ2-5; TRBD2 matches at 10 bases. Near its end, the DNA agrees better with TRBJ2-7, so the J call may be wrong. CDR3 length: 16 amino acids. CDR1 MNHEY and CDR2 SMNVEV come from the germline V gene (reference sequence).

The rearrangement links TRBV5-8 to TRBJ2-1, with D maybe TRBD2 (6 bases). This CDR3 is 15 amino acids long. CDR1 is SGHTS and CDR2 is YDEGEE in the germline V gene. The V end was cut by 6 bases, the J end by 0 bases, with 13 bases between. The DNA of the CDR3 is TGTGCCAGCACCCAGGGACTCAGCTCCTACAATGAGCAGTTCTTC. This translates into CASTQGLSSYNEQFF.

This sequence joins TRBV7-2 and TRBJ2-1, with no clear D. CDR3 length equals 11 residues. Germline CDR1 SGHTA, CDR2 FQGNSA. Trimming stripped 4 bases from V and 10 bases from J, with 8 bases between. The CDR3 sequence is CASSSDWEQFF. The CDR3 coding sequence is TGTGCCAGCAGCTCCGACTGGGAGCAGTTCTTC.

This clone came up a few times. This rearrangement joins TRBV5-1 to TRBJ2-5; D is possibly TRBD2 (7 bases). The germline V gene encodes CDR1 SGHRS and CDR2 YFSETQ. The V end lost 4 bases, the J end lost 5 bases, and 15 bases lay between the germline ends. The CDR3 loop spans 14 amino acids. The CDR3 coding sequence is TGCGCCAGCAGCCAGGGTGCGGGGGCGGAGACCCAGTACTTC. It encodes CASSQGAGAETQYF.

The chain has TRBV2 and TRBJ1-2; D remains unclear. This CDR3 is built from 13 residues. CDR1 is SNHLY and CDR2 is FYNNEI in the germline V gene. The germline V and J ends were trimmed by 5 bases and 2 bases, with 9 bases remaining between them. CDR3 in amino acids: CASSPRGNYGYTF. The CDR3 coding sequence is TGTGCCAGCAGTCCCCGAGGGAACTATGGCTACACCTTC.

The chain couples TRBV5-1 to TRBJ2-2, with TRBD1 as a possible D gene (5 bases). The CDR3 length is 15 residues. V was cut by 0 bases and J by 4 bases, with 10 bases left in between. Looked up from germline, CDR1 is SGHRS and CDR2 is YFSETQ. The CDR3 reads CASSLEGASTGELFF. In nucleotides, the CDR3 is TGCGCCAGCAGCTTGGAAGGGGCTAGCACCGGGGAGCTGTTTTTT. Full variable domain (remainder filled in from reference TRBV5-1 and TRBJ2-2): KAGVTQTPRYLIKTRGQQVTLSCSPISGHRSVSWYQQTPGQGLQFLFEYFSETQRNKGNFPGRFSGRQFSNSRSEMNVSTLELGDSALYLCASSLEGASTGELFFGEGSRLTVL.

The rearrangement links TRBV4-1 to TRBJ2-7; the match to TRBD1 covers 11 bases. V dropped 5 bases and J dropped 2; count of bases not matched to a gene: 5. Germline CDR1 MGHRA, CDR2 YSYEKL. The CDR3 has 15 amino acids. CDR3 sequence (DNA): TGCGCCAGCAGCGTACCGGGACAGGGGGCCTACGAGCAGTACTTC. Encoded protein: CASSVPGQGAYEQYF.

The chain links TRBV4-2 to TRBJ2-1, with 8 bases matching TRBD1. Germline CDR1 and CDR2: LGHNA and YNFKEQ. The ends lost 2 bases at V and 7 bases at J; junction bases unmatched: 4. CDR3 length: 14 amino acids. CDR3 loop: CASSQQGAQNEQFF. CDR3 DNA sequence: TGTGCCAGCAGCCAACAGGGGGCGCAGAATGAGCAGTTCTTC.

This clone was counted only a few times. V usage is TRBV10-1 and J usage is TRBJ1-2, with 9 bases matching TRBD1. The CDR3 runs to 18 residues. Trimming took 6 bases from V and 0 from J; bases not matched to a gene: 14. The germline V gene has CDR1 WNHNN and CDR2 SYGVQD (reference sequence). The CDR3 DNA sequence: TGCGCCAGCAGAGGAACCAGGACAGGGGAGTTGGCTAACTATGGCTACACCTTC. This translates into CASRGTRTGELANYGYTF.

This chain's CDR3 is CASSPGQVYNEQFF. CDR3 coding DNA: TGTGCCAGCAGTCCGGGACAGGTATACAATGAGCAGTTCTTC. The chain has TRBV5-4 and TRBJ2-1; 8 positions agree with TRBD1. With 5 bases clipped from V and 4 bases from J, the junction kept 5 bases outside the gene matches. The germline V gene encodes CDR1 SGHNT and CDR2 YYREEE (reference sequence). The CDR3 spans 14 residues.

The CDR3 nucleotides read TGTGCCAGCAGTCTCGGTTCCACAGGTTCCTTCTATGGCTACACCTTC. Its translation is CASSLGSTGSFYGYTF. The chain combines TRBV27 with TRBJ1-2, with D perhaps TRBD1 (5 bases). V was clipped by 5 bases and J by 4 bases, with 20 bases between them. The CDR3 extends over 16 amino acids. CDR1 and CDR2 (germline): MNHEY, SMNVEV (reference sequence).

V usage is TRBV11-2 and J usage is TRBJ1-4; D remains unclear. CDR1 and CDR2 (germline): SGHAT, FQNNGV. The CDR3 is made up of 16 amino acids. V shed 0 bases and J shed 1 base, with 9 bases lying between them. CDR3 nucleotide sequence: TGTGCCAGCAGCTTAGAGTTAACAGAAACTAATGAAAAACTGTTTTTT. Translated: CASSLELTETNEKLFF. Filled out from reference TRBV11-2 and TRBJ1-4, the complete variable domain reads EAGVAQSPRYKIIEKRQSVAFWCNPISGHATLYWYQQILGQGPKLLIQFQNNGVVDDSQLPKDRFSAERLKGVDSTLKIQPAKLEDSAVYLCASSLELTETNEKLFFGSGTQLSVL.

This clone has only a few counts. The chain carries TRBV5-1 and TRBJ2-7, with 9 bases identical to TRBD1. The CDR3 contains 15 residues. The germline V gene encodes CDR1 SGHRS and CDR2 YFSETQ. Losses at the gene ends were 3 bases for V and 4 bases for J; bases not matched to a gene: 8. CDR3 nucleotides: TGCGCCAGCAGCTGGGGCCGGGACAGGGATTACGAGCAGTACTTC. Its translation: CASSWGRDRDYEQYF.

The chain couples TRBV15 to TRBJ1-6; TRBD1 matches 7 bases. The CDR3 loop spans 14 amino acids. The ends lost 1 base at V and 10 bases at J; junction bases unmatched: 4. Germline V gene data show CDR1 as LNHNV and CDR2 as YYDKDF (reference sequence). CDR3 nucleotides: TGTGCCACCAGCAGAGGACAGGGAAACTCACCCCTCCACTTT. Translating it yields CATSRGQGNSPLHF.

The V call is TRBV2, the J call TRBJ2-3; 7 bases match TRBD1. In germline, CDR1 is SNHLY, CDR2 FYNNEI. The CDR3 runs to 11 residues. Germline trimming cut 2 bases from V and 10 bases from J; bases unmatched to any gene: 0. The CDR3 DNA follows: TGTGCCAGCAGTGAACAGGGGGCGCAGTATTTT. This encodes CASSEQGAQYF.

The chain combines TRBV7-9 with TRBJ2-1, with 11 bases that match TRBD2. V lost 6 bases, J lost 5 bases, and 6 bases stayed unmatched. This CDR3 region has 15 residues. Germline CDR1 reads SEHNR; CDR2 reads FQNEAQ (reference sequence). CDR3 bases: TGTGCCAGCAGGCCTGGGACTAGCGGACACAATGAGCAGTTCTTC. Its protein product is CASRPGTSGHNEQFF.

The rearrangement joins TRBV7-8 to TRBJ2-7; maybe TRBD2 (5 bases). With 0 bases removed from V and 4 bases from J, the gap between germline ends came to 16 bases. Germline-derived CDR1 and CDR2 are SGHVS and FQNEAQ. The CDR3 consists of 16 residues. CDR3 protein: CASSLAQWATGYEQYF. As DNA, the CDR3 is TGTGCCAGCAGCTTAGCGCAATGGGCTACGGGATACGAGCAGTACTTC.